One and the same sample provided the 3 T cell receptor beta chains below, sequenced in a study of blood T cell repertoires in COVID-19. The method was immunoSEQ multiplex PCR; TCRdb's version includes in-frame clones alone and lacks a portion of them. The sample includes a few hundred thousand clones, roughly 86% of them seen just once. The material sequenced was peripheral blood. Receptors originate from a woman aged 55-75 years with COVID-19, enrolled during active disease.

The chain couples TRBV3-1 (or the pseudogene TRBV3-2) to TRBJ2-1; 7 bases are shared with TRBD2. The CDR3 sequence is 15 residues long. V shed 0 bases, J shed 8 bases, and the junction held 7 bases outside the gene matches. The germline gives CDR1 LGHDT, CDR2 YNNKEL (reference sequence). The CDR3 nucleotides read TGTGCCAGCAGCCAAGATTGGACTAGTGCCGATGAGCAGTTCTTC. Its translation: CASSQDWTSADEQFF.

The rearrangement links TRBV20-1 to TRBJ2-7; no clear D gene. Trimming cost V 2 bases and J 12 bases, with 14 bases left between them. The germline V gene encodes CDR1 DFQATT and CDR2 SNEGSKA (reference sequence). This CDR3 comprises 11 residues. In nucleotides, the CDR3 is TGCAGTGCTAGAACCAGAGGCCGGTTGTACTTC. Protein product: CSARTRGRLYF.

This clone has more than one count but fewer than ten. The gene calls are TRBV24-1 and TRBJ1-5; 7 nucleotides agree with TRBD1. CDR1 and CDR2 (germline): KGHDR, SFDVKD. Trimming at V came to 4 bases and at J to 6 bases, leaving 11 bases not matched to a gene. CDR3 length equals 16 residues. The CDR3 region is CATSDPPRQGVQPQHF. In DNA, the CDR3 is TGTGCCACCAGTGACCCCCCGAGGCAGGGGGTTCAGCCCCAGCATTTT.